A single sample gave rise to the 25 T cell receptor beta chains below, sequenced in a study of human T cells and chemical hapten exposure. Each CDR3 protein gets one entry after TCRdb re-called the RACE reads with MiXCR. The top ten clones hold approximately 2.2% of a sample with roughly 250,000 distinct CDR3 sequences, about 9% of them seen once. Time point meaning: pre-sensitization, week 0. Treatment noted: therapeutic diphenylcyclopropenone sensitization with weekly scalp DPC. The specimen comprised whole blood, sampled in connection with sensitization to the hapten diphenylcyclopropenone (DPC). The receptors were gathered from a woman between 40 and 50 years old with alopecia areata. Some clones in this sample may be carry-over from other donors' samples.

This clonotype has just a few counts. V is TRBV4-1 and J is TRBJ2-7, with 10 nucleotides matching TRBD2. The CDR3 sequence is 15 residues long. Germline V gene sequence: CDR1 MGHRA, CDR2 YSYEKL. The trim removed 4 bases at V and 2 bases at J, leaving 5 bases unmatched. The CDR3 loop reads CASSLTSGETYEQYF. The DNA of the CDR3 is TGCGCCAGCAGCCTCACTAGCGGGGAGACCTACGAGCAGTACTTC.

This chain links TRBV14 with TRBJ1-2; perhaps TRBD1 as D (5 bases). Germline loops: CDR1 SGHDN, CDR2 FVKESK. The CDR3 sequence is 14 residues long. Trimming removed 5 bases from V and 6 bases from J, with 16 bases in between. The CDR3 nucleotides are TGTGCCAGCAGCAGATACCTGGGGACGGATGGCTACACCTTC. It codes for CASSRYLGTDGYTF.

The V call is TRBV5-1, the J call TRBJ2-3; 8 bases map to TRBD1. The CDR3 contains 14 residues. Germline lookup yields CDR1 SGHRS and CDR2 YFSETQ. V was pared by 3 bases and J by 5 bases, with 5 bases of the junction left unmatched. The CDR3 nucleotides read TGCGCCAGCAGCTCCGGACAGGGTGGAGATACGCAGTATTTT. It specifies CASSSGQGGDTQYF.

This clonotype was recorded a few times. J is TRBJ2-1 and V is TRBV11-2, with TRBD2 identical over 13 bases. Trimming at V came to 1 base and at J to 8 bases, leaving 2 bases not matched to a gene. This CDR3 spans 15 amino acids. Germline V CDR1 and CDR2: SGHAT, FQNNGV. CDR3 sequence reads: CASSLGGLAGHEQFF. The DNA of the CDR3 is TGTGCCAGCAGCTTAGGGGGACTAGCGGGGCATGAGCAGTTCTTC.

Only a few counts were recorded for this clonotype. The CDR3 DNA reads as TGTGCCAGCAGTTTGGGGACAGTTACCGGGGAGCTGTTTTTT. It translates to CASSLGTVTGELFF. The chain uses TRBV6-2 or TRBV6-3 and TRBJ2-2; TRBD1 agrees at 7 bases. This CDR3 has 14 amino acids. Germline V gives CDR1 MNHEY, CDR2 SVGEGT. V lost 4 bases and J lost 5; bases outside the gene matches: 4.

This clonotype came up many times. The chain has TRBV20-1 and TRBJ1-3; D is possibly TRBD1 (5 bases). CDR1 DFQATT and CDR2 SNEGSKA come from the germline V gene (reference sequence). The CDR3 contains 14 residues. V lost 3 bases, J lost 2 bases, and 11 bases lay in between. The CDR3 bases are TGCAGTGCTAGCCAGGGAGTGCCTGGAAACACCATATATTTT. Its protein is CSASQGVPGNTIYF.

The chain uses TRBV28 and TRBJ1-5, with no clear D. Germline-derived CDR1 and CDR2 are MDHEN and SYDVKM. The CDR3 has 11 amino acids. V was cut by 6 bases and J by 6 bases, with 6 bases left in between. The CDR3 sequence: CASSAGQPQHF. The CDR3 DNA reads as TGTGCCAGCAGCGCCGGTCAGCCCCAGCATTTT.

This clonotype has just a few counts. V and J are TRBV18 and TRBJ1-1; D is possibly TRBD1 (5 bases). The CDR3 covers 12 residues. Trimming left V 3 bases short and J 6 bases short, with 8 bases between. Germline values: CDR1 KGHSH, CDR2 LQKENI. The CDR3 sequence: CASSPAGPEAFF. Written as DNA, the CDR3 is TGTGCCAGCTCACCCGCGGGGCCTGAAGCTTTCTTT.

This clonotype was counted at least ten times. The chain employs TRBV20-1 and TRBJ2-5; unclear D gene. Per germline, CDR1 DFQATT and CDR2 SNEGSKA (reference sequence). The germline V and J ends were trimmed by 3 bases and 3 bases, with 5 bases remaining between them. The CDR3 runs to 11 residues. CDR3 bases: TGCAGTGCTAGTATCGAAGAGACCCAGTACTTC. Amino acid sequence: CSASIEETQYF.

This clonotype was observed a handful of times. This rearrangement joins TRBV6-6 to TRBJ2-7, with 9 bases matching TRBD1. V trimming: 4 bases; J trimming: 1 base; junction bases outside the gene matches: 5. Per the germline V gene, CDR1 is MNHNY and CDR2 is SVGAGI (reference sequence). The CDR3 contains 15 residues. The CDR3 region has the DNA TGTGCCAGCAGTTCAGCCGGGACAGGGTCCTACGAGCAGTACTTC. Encoded protein: CASSSAGTGSYEQYF.

This clonotype showed up just a few times. The CDR3 bases are TGTGCCAGCAACTACGGGCTTACTGAAGCTTTCTTT. This gives the protein CASNYGLTEAFF. The chain combines TRBV28 with TRBJ1-1; D gene ambiguous. CDR3 size: 12 residues. Germline V lookup: CDR1 MDHEN, CDR2 SYDVKM. Trimming removed 7 bases at V and 5 bases at J, with 11 bases between.

This rearrangement joins TRBV7-2 to TRBJ1-5, with D maybe TRBD1 (5 bases). This CDR3 is built from 16 residues. The germline gives CDR1 SGHTA, CDR2 FQGNSA. Trimming took 5 bases from V and 0 from J, leaving 14 bases between them. The CDR3 is CASSPPGHFSNQPQHF. The CDR3 nucleotides are TGTGCCAGCAGCCCACCTGGACATTTTAGCAATCAGCCCCAGCATTTT.

Only a few counts were recorded for this clonotype. J is TRBJ1-2 and V is TRBV7-2; TRBD1 is a possible D gene (5 bases). V lost 3 bases and J 0 bases, leaving 17 bases between the germline ends. Germline V gene data show CDR1 as SGHTA and CDR2 as FQGNSA. The CDR3 loop spans 17 amino acids. The CDR3 loop is CASSLGLFEGANYGYTF. The CDR3 nucleotides are TGTGCCAGCAGCTTGGGGCTTTTCGAGGGAGCTAACTATGGCTACACCTTC.

The rearrangement joins TRBV6-1 to TRBJ1-5; D possibly corresponds to TRBD1 (6 bases). CDR3 length: 15 residues. The germline CDR1 and CDR2 sequences are MNHNS and SASEGT. The ends were cut back, 7 bases at V and 3 bases at J, with 16 bases in the middle. The chain's CDR3 is CASNYMGANNQPQHF. The CDR3 region has the DNA TGTGCCAGCAACTACATGGGGGCAAACAATCAGCCCCAGCATTTT.

This chain links TRBV7-9 with TRBJ2-7; perhaps TRBD1 as D (5 bases). V lost 6 bases and J lost 4, with 7 bases in between. CDR3 length: 11 residues. Germline assignment: CDR1 SEHNR and CDR2 FQNEAQ (reference sequence). The CDR3 is CASRGQYEQYF. The CDR3 DNA sequence: TGTGCCAGCAGGGGGCAGTACGAGCAGTACTTC.

The chain couples TRBV11-3 to TRBJ2-1; D ambiguous. Germline CDR1 is SGHNT and CDR2 is YENEEA. CDR3 size: 13 residues. Deletions cut 0 bases from V and 5 bases from J, with 5 bases between. CDR3 sequence: CASSLDRDNEQFF. The CDR3 region has the DNA TGTGCCAGCAGCTTAGATCGGGACAATGAGCAGTTCTTC. The full variable domain, in which reference TRBV11-3 and TRBJ2-1 provide the parts outside the CDR3, is EAGVVQSPRYKIIEKKQPVAFWCNPISGHNTLYWYLQNLGQGPELLIRYENEEAVDDSQLPKDRFSAERLKGVDSTLKIQPAELGDSAVYLCASSLDRDNEQFFGPGTRLTVL.

The rearrangement joins TRBV4-2 to TRBJ2-7; 9 positions agree with TRBD2. Germline assignment: CDR1 LGHNA and CDR2 YNFKEQ. The CDR3 is 13 amino acids. V lost 7 bases and J lost 5; bases outside the gene matches: 6. The CDR3 coding sequence is TGTGCCAGCAAGATTAGCGGGAGTAACGAGCAGTACTTC. This sequence encodes CASKISGSNEQYF.

CDR3 nucleotide sequence: TGCGCCAGCAGCCCGGACAGGGAAAATACGCAGTATTTT. This sequence encodes CASSPDRENTQYF. The chain joins TRBV5-1 to TRBJ2-3; 8 bases agree with TRBD1. This CDR3 has 13 amino acids. The germline gives CDR1 SGHRS, CDR2 YFSETQ. V trimming: 4 bases; J trimming: 7 bases; junction bases outside the gene matches: 5. The full variable domain, its missing parts supplied by reference TRBV5-1 and TRBJ2-3, is KAGVTQTPRYLIKTRGQQVTLSCSPISGHRSVSWYQQTPGQGLQFLFEYFSETQRNKGNFPGRFSGRQFSNSRSEMNVSTLELGDSALYLCASSPDRENTQYFGPGTRLTVL.

The chain uses TRBV20-1 and TRBJ2-7; a weak D match, TRBD2 (6 bases). The V end lost 6 bases, the J end lost 1 base, and 16 bases lay between the germline ends. The CDR3 is 14 amino acids. Germline CDR1 is DFQATT and CDR2 is SNEGSKA (reference sequence). The CDR3 loop is CSATPLARSYEQYF. In nucleotides, the CDR3 is TGCAGTGCGACTCCGCTAGCGCGGTCCTACGAGCAGTACTTC.

This sequence joins TRBV2 and TRBJ2-1; tentative D call: TRBD2 (6 bases). Germline CDR1 SNHLY, CDR2 FYNNEI. The V and J ends lost 7 bases and 4 bases respectively, with 8 bases between them. The CDR3 has 12 residues. The CDR3 here is CASTGTYNEQFF. The CDR3 DNA follows: TGTGCCAGCACAGGGACTTACAATGAGCAGTTCTTC.

In this sample, this clonotype turned up many times. The V and J genes are TRBV12-3 or TRBV12-4 and TRBJ2-1, with D perhaps TRBD1 (5 bases). Trimming took 1 base from V and 5 from J, leaving 9 bases between them. The CDR3 contains 14 residues. Here the CDR3 DNA reads TGTGCCAGCAGTTTAGGGACATTCAACAATGAGCAGTTCTTC. It codes for CASSLGTFNNEQFF.

This clonotype showed up just a few times. The V and J genes are TRBV6-2 or TRBV6-3 and TRBJ2-3, with 8 nucleotides matching TRBD2. The CDR3 spans 13 residues. V shed 7 bases and J 3 bases; nucleotides not matched to a gene: 3. Germline V gene sequence: CDR1 MNHEY, CDR2 SVGEGT. The CDR3 reads CASTRLATDTQYF. The CDR3 region has the DNA TGTGCCAGCACCCGACTAGCGACAGATACGCAGTATTTT.

The chain has TRBV28 and TRBJ2-1; D is possibly TRBD1 or TRBD2 (5 bases each). The ends were cut back, 1 base at V and 8 bases at J, with 21 bases in the middle. Germline loops: CDR1 MDHEN, CDR2 SYDVKM. The CDR3 sequence is 17 residues long. The CDR3 nucleotides are TGTGCCAGCAGTTTATTGGCCGGGGCAGGGCAAAGAGATGAGCAGTTCTTC. Translation gives CASSLLAGAGQRDEQFF.

The V gene is TRBV27, the J gene TRBJ2-3; a weak D match, TRBD1 (5 bases). The CDR3 extends over 13 amino acids. The V end lost 10 bases, the J end lost 6 bases, and 17 bases lay between the germline ends. From germline, CDR1 is MNHEY and CDR2 SMNVEV (reference sequence). Here the CDR3 DNA reads TGTGCCACCGGGCCCCTGGGGCGGGATACGCAGTATTTT. It specifies CATGPLGRDTQYF.

This clonotype was counted between two and nine times. This chain joins TRBV3-2 and TRBJ1-4. TRBV3-2 is a recognized pseudogene. CDR3 length: 16 amino acids. Written as DNA, the CDR3 is TGTGCCAGCAGCCCGTCTTCACCCGCAACTAATGAAAAACTGTTTTTT. Translation gives CASSPSSPATNEKLFF.